This TCR beta chain is drawn from a study of spatial heterogeneity in lung cancer. In the study overall: Donation came from roughly 72 patients with untreated early-stage non-small cell lung cancer. Sequences of the beta chain were consistently detected in greater numbers than alpha-chain sequences. A unique TCR and UMI combination showed up more than ten times in raw reads, on average.

Time point of the sample: blood at routine non-recurrence follow-up after resection. The authors sequenced whole RNA from tumor, nontumor lung or frozen PBMC without sorting. This clonotype was found a few times. Each CDR3 protein gets one entry after TCRdb re-called the 5' RACE reads with MiXCR. The sample has some 120,000 distinct CDR3 sequences, 12% seen once. Germline V gene data show CDR1 as MDHEN and CDR2 as SYDVKM. There are 13 residues in the CDR3. The V and J ends lost 10 bases and 1 base respectively, with 11 bases between them. This chain uses TRBV28 with TRBJ1-5; D unclear. The sequence derives from a male donor with early-stage non-small cell lung cancer. This sample comprised PBMCs, obtained at follow-up. The DNA for the CDR3 is TGTGCCACCCGCCCGGGCAGCAATCAGCCCCAGCATTTT. This gives the protein CATRPGSNQPQHF.